This T cell receptor beta chain was captured in a study of shared clonotypes between healthy human individuals. Trimming pared 4 bases from V and 1 base from J, leaving 7 bases between. This CDR3 comprises 13 residues. The germline CDR1 and CDR2 sequences are SGHRS and YFSETQ. Data came from immunoSEQ multiplex PCR; TCRdb stores just in-frame clones and leaves some out. The data hold 640,000 or so clones, with around 72% observed a single time. In the case of this clone: Its antigen is not identified.

The study's findings and limits: Non-shared clonotypes had lower generation probabilities than those shared by all four donors. Only blood underwent sampling, and tissue repertoires likely differ.

This clonotype was obtained from a woman in her 30s in good health. Input material: memory CD4+ T cells sorted from blood. Subset described: CD45RA-negative fraction. The rearrangement uses TRBV5-1 and TRBJ2-3; the D is unclear. The CDR3 is CASSTRGTDTQYF. In DNA, the CDR3 is TGCGCCAGCAGCACCCGGGGCACAGATACGCAGTATTTT. Full variable domain (missing parts from reference TRBV5-1 and TRBJ2-3): KAGVTQTPRYLIKTRGQQVTLSCSPISGHRSVSWYQQTPGQGLQFLFEYFSETQRNKGNFPGRFSGRQFSNSRSEMNVSTLELGDSALYLCASSTRGTDTQYFGPGTRLTVL.